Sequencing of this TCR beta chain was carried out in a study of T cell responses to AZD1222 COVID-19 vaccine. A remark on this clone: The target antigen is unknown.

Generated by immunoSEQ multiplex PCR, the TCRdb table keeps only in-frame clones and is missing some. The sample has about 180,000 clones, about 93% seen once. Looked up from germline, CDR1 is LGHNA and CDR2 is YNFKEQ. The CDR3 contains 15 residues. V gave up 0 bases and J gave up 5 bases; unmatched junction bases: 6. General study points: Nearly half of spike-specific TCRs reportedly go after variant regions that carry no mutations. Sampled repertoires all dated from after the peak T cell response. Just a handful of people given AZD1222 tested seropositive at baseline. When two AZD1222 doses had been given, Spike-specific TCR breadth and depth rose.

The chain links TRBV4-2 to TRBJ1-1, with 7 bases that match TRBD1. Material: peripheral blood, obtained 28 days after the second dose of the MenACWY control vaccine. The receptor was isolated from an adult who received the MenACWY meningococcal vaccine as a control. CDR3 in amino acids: CASSQDTGVWTEAFF. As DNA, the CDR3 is TGTGCCAGCAGCCAAGATACAGGGGTTTGGACTGAAGCTTTCTTT.